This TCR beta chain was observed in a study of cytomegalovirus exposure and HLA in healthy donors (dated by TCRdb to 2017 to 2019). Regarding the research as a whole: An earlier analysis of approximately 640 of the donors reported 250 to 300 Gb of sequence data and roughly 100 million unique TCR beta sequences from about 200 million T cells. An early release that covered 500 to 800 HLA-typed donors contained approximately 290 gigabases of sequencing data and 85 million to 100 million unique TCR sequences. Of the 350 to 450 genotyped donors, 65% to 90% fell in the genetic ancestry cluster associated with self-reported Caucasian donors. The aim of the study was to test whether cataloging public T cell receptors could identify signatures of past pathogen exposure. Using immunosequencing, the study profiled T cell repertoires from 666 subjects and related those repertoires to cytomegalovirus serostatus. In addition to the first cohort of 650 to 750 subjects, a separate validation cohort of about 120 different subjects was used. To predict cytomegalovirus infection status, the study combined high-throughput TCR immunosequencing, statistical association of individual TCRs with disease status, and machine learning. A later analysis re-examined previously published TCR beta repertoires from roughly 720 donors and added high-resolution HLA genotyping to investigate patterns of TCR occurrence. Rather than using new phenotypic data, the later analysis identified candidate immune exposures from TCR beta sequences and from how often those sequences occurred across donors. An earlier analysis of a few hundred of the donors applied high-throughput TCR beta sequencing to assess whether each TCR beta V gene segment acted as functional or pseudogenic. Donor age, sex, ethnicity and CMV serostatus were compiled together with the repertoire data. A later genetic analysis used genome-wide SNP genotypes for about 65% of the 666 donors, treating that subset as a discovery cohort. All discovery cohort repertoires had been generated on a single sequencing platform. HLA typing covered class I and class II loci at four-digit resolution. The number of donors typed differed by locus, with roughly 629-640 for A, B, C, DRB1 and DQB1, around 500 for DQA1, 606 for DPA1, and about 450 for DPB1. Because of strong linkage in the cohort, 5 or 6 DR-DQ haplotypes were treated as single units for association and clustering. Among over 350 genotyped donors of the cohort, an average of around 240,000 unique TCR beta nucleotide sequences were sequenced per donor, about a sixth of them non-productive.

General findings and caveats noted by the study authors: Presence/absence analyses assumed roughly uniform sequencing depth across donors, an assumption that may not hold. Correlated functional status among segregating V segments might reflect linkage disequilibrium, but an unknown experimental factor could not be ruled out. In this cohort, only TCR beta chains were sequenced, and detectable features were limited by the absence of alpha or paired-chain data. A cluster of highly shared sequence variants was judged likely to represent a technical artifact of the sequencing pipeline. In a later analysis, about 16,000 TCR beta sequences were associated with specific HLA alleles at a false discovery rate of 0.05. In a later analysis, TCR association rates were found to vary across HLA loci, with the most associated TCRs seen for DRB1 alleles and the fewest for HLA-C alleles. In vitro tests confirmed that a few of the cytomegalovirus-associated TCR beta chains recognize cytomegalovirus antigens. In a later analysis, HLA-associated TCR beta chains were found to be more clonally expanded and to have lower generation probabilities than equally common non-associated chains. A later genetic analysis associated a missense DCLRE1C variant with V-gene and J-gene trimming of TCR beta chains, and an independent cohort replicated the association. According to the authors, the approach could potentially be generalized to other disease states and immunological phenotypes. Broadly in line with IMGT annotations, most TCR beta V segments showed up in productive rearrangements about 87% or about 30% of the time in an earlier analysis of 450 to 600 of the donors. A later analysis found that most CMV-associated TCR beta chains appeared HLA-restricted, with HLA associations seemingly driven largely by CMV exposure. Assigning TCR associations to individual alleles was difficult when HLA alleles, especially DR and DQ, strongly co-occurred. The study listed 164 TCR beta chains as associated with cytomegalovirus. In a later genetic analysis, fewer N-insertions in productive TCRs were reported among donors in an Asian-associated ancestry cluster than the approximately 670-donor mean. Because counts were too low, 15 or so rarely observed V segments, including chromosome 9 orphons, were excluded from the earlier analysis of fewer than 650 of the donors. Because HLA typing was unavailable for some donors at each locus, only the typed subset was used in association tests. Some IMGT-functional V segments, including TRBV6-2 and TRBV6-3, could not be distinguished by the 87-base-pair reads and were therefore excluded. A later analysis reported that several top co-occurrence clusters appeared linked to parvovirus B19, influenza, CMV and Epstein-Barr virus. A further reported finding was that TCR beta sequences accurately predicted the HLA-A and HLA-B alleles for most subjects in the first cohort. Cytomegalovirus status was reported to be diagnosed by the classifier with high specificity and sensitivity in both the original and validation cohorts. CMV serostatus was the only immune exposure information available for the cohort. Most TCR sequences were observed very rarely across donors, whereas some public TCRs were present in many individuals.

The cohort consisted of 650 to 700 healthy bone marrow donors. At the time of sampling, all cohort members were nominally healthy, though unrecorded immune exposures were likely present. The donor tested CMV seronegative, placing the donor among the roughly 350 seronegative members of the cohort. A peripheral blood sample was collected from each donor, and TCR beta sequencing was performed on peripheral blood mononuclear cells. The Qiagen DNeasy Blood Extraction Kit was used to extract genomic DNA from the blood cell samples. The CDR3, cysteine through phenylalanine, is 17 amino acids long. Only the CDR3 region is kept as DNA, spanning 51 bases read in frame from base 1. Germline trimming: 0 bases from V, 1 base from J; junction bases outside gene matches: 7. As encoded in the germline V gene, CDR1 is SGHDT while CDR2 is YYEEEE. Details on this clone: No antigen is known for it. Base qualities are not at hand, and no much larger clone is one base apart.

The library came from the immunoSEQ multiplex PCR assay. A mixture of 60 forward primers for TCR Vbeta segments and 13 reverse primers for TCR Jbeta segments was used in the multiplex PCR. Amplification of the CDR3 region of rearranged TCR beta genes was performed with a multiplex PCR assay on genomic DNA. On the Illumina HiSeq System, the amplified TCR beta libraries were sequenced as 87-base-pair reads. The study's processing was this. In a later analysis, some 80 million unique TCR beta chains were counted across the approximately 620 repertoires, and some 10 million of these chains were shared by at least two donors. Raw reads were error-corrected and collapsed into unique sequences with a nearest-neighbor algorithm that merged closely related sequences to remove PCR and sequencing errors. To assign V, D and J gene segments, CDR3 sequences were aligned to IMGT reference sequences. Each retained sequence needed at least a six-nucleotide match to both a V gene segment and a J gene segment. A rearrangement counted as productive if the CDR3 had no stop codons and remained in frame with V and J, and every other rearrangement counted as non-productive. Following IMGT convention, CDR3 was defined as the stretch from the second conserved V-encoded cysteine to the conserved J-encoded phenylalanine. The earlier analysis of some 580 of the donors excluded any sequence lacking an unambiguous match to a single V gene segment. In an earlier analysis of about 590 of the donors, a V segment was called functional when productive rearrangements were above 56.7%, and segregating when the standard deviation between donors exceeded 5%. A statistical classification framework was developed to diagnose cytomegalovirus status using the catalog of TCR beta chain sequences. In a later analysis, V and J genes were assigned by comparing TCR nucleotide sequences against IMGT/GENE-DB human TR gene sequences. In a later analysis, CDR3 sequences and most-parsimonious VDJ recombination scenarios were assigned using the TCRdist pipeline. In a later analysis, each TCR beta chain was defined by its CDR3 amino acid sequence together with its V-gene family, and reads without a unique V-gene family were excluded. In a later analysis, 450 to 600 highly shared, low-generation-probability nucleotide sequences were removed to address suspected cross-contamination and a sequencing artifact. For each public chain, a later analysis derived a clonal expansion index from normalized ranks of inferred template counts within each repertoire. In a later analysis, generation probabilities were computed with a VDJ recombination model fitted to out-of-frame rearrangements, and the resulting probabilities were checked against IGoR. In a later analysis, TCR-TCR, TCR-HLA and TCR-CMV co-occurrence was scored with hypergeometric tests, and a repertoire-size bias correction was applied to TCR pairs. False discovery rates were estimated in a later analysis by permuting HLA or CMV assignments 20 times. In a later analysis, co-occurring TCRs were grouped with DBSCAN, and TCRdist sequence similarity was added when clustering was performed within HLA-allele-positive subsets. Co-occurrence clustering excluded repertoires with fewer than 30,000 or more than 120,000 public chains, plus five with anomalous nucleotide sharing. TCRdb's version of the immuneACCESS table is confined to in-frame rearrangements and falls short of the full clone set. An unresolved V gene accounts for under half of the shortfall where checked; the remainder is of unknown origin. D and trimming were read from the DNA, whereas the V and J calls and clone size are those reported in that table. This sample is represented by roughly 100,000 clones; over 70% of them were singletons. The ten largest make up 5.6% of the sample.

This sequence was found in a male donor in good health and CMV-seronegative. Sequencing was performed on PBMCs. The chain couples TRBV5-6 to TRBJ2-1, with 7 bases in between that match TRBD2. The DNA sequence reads TGTGCCAGCAGCTTGGTTTGGGGAGGGCCTTCCTACAATGAGCAGTTCTTC. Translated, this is CASSLVWGGPSYNEQFF. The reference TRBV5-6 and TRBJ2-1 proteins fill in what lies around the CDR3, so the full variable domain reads DAGVTQSPTHLIKTRGQQVTLRCSPKSGHDTVSWYQQALGQGPQFIFQYYEEEERQRGNFPDRFSGHQFPNYSSELNVNALLLGDSALYLCASSLVWGGPSYNEQFFGPGTRLTVL.